The 22 T cell receptor beta chains listed next were all sequenced from one sample in a study of blood T cell repertoires in COVID-19. Profiled with immunoSEQ multiplex PCR; TCRdb holds only in-frame clones, not every one. The sample includes about 33,000 clones, 88% seen only once; the top ten take around 5.8%. Material for sequencing was peripheral blood. These receptors all come from a human donor in a cohort sampled during active COVID-19.

V gene TRBV12-3 or TRBV12-4 combines with J gene TRBJ1-2, with 9 bases that match TRBD1. This CDR3 has 13 amino acids. V dropped 3 bases and J dropped 4; count of bases not matched to a gene: 0. The CDR3 nucleotides are TGTGCCAGCAGTTTGGACAGGGGCTATGGCTACACCTTC. Encoded protein: CASSLDRGYGYTF.

This chain links TRBV4-2 with TRBJ2-1; D may be TRBD1 (5 bases). Germline CDR1 and CDR2: LGHNA and YNFKEQ. The V end lost 0 bases, the J end lost 1 base, and 16 bases lay between the germline ends. This CDR3 region has 18 residues. CDR3 sequence: CASSQEKTTGLSYNEQFF. Here the CDR3 DNA reads TGTGCCAGCAGCCAAGAAAAAACAACAGGTTTATCCTACAATGAGCAGTTCTTC.

CDR3 DNA sequence: TGTGCCAGCCAGAATGGCTACACCTTC. Its protein is CASQNGYTF. The V and J genes are TRBV27 and TRBJ1-2; D ambiguous. There are 9 residues in the CDR3. Germline V CDR1 and CDR2: MNHEY, SMNVEV (reference sequence). The ends were cut back, 8 bases at V and 6 bases at J, with 4 bases in the middle.

This clone was recorded a few times. The chain joins TRBV7-3 to TRBJ2-3; 14 bases agree with TRBD2. The CDR3 is made up of 18 amino acids. J lost 2 bases, V lost 5 bases, and 9 bases had no gene match. Germline CDR1 is SGHTA and CDR2 is FQGTGA. The CDR3 DNA follows: TGTGCCAGCAGCCCTGGACTAGCGGGAGGATTTTACACAGATACGCAGTATTTT. Amino acid sequence: CASSPGLAGGFYTDTQYF. The whole variable domain, remainder taken from reference TRBV7-3 and TRBJ2-3, is GAGVSQTPSNKVTEKGKYVELRCDPISGHTALYWYRQSLGQGPEFLIYFQGTGAADDSGLPNDRFFAVRPEGSVSTLKIQRTERGDSAVYLCASSPGLAGGFYTDTQYFGPGTRLTVL.

The chain recombines TRBV5-1 with TRBJ2-5; 9 bases are a match to TRBD1. The CDR3 contains 14 residues. After removal of 4 bases from V and 2 bases from J, the junction contained 3 bases not matched to a gene. Germline CDR1 is SGHRS and CDR2 is YFSETQ. The CDR3 DNA reads as TGCGCCAGCAGCGAGGGACAGGGTCAAGAGACCCAGTACTTC. Translation gives CASSEGQGQETQYF.

This chain joins TRBV19 and TRBJ2-3; 9 bases are shared with TRBD1. The CDR3 consists of 14 residues. After removal of 10 bases from V and 0 bases from J, the junction contained 5 bases not matched to a gene. Germline CDR1 LNHDA, CDR2 SQIVND (reference sequence). CDR3 sequence reads: CATLDRGSTDTQYF. CDR3 sequence (DNA): TGTGCCACCTTGGACAGGGGTAGCACAGATACGCAGTATTTT.

The chain joins TRBV2 to TRBJ1-1; D is perhaps TRBD1 (5 bases). The germline V and J ends were trimmed by 6 bases and 1 base, with 15 bases remaining between them. Germline CDR1 SNHLY, CDR2 FYNNEI. The CDR3 length is 15 residues. The CDR3 loop reads CASSQETVQNTEAFF. In DNA, the CDR3 is TGTGCCAGCAGCCAAGAGACAGTACAGAACACTGAAGCTTTCTTT.

The chain is built from TRBV7-9 and TRBJ1-4; TRBD1 might be the D (5 bases). This CDR3 contains 14 residues. V lost 1 base, J lost 8 bases, and 11 bases lay in between. In germline, CDR1 is SEHNR, CDR2 FQNEAQ (reference sequence). CDR3 nucleotides: TGTGCCAGCAGCTTAGGGCAGGGCGGCGAAAAACTGTTTTTT. It specifies CASSLGQGGEKLFF. The full variable domain, in which reference TRBV7-9 and TRBJ1-4 provide the parts outside the CDR3, is DTGVSQNPRHKITKRGQNVTFRCDPISEHNRLYWYRQTLGQGPEFLTYFQNEAQLEKSRLLSDRFSAERPKGSFSTLEIQRTEQGDSAMYLCASSLGQGGEKLFFGSGTQLSVL.

This chain uses TRBV18 with TRBJ2-3, with D possibly TRBD1 on 6 matching bases. The germline gives CDR1 KGHSH, CDR2 LQKENI. V was cut by 6 bases and J by 5 bases, with 15 bases left in between. The CDR3 has 14 residues. DNA of the CDR3: TGTGCCAGCTCTTTGGCAGGGGTTGGAGATACGCAGTATTTT. It specifies CASSLAGVGDTQYF.

The chain links TRBV2 to TRBJ2-1, with TRBD1 identical over 9 bases. This CDR3 comprises 14 residues. V lost 7 bases to trimming and J lost 5 bases; unmatched junction nucleotides: 6. From germline, CDR1 is SNHLY and CDR2 FYNNEI. CDR3 in DNA: TGTGCCAGCACCCGGGACAGGGCAAACAATGAGCAGTTCTTC. Amino acids: CASTRDRANNEQFF.

This clone is a singleton in its sample. This chain connects TRBV24-1 to TRBJ2-1; D is perhaps TRBD2 (6 bases). This CDR3 has 16 amino acids. Trimming removed 1 base at V and 10 bases at J, with 19 bases between. Germline-derived CDR1 and CDR2 are KGHDR and SFDVKD. CDR3 residues: CATSDFRSGSRGEQFF. DNA for the CDR3: TGTGCCACCAGTGATTTCAGGAGCGGGTCCCGGGGGGAGCAGTTCTTC.

The rearrangement links TRBV6-2 or TRBV6-3 to TRBJ2-1; D possibly corresponds to TRBD1 (5 bases). CDR1 is MNHEY and CDR2 is SVGEGT in the germline V gene. V was shortened by 5 bases and J by 9 bases, with 8 bases between the two germline ends. The CDR3 contains 11 residues. CDR3 nucleotide sequence: TGTGCCAGCAGTAGGGGAAGTGAGCAGTTCTTC. It codes for CASSRGSEQFF.

This chain uses TRBV7-2 with TRBJ2-2; D is unclear. Trimming pared 3 bases from V and 0 bases from J, leaving 8 bases between. The CDR3 extends over 15 amino acids. CDR1 SGHTA and CDR2 FQGNSA come from the germline V gene. This chain's CDR3 is CASSFSSTNTGELFF. CDR3 DNA sequence: TGTGCCAGCAGCTTTAGCTCTACGAACACCGGGGAGCTGTTTTTT.

This chain links TRBV7-8 with TRBJ1-5; a possible D gene is TRBD1 (6 bases). The germline CDR1 and CDR2 sequences are SGHVS and FQNEAQ. Trimming took off 5 bases at V and 0 bases at J, with 14 bases between the two ends. This CDR3 region has 16 residues. CDR3 amino acids: CASSKIRTDSNQPQHF. CDR3 bases: TGTGCCAGCAGCAAAATCAGGACAGATAGCAATCAGCCCCAGCATTTT.

This sequence joins TRBV11-2 and TRBJ2-7; D not resolved. The germline CDR1 and CDR2 sequences are SGHAT and FQNNGV. Trimming took 1 base from V and 3 from J, leaving 7 bases between them. The CDR3 extends over 13 amino acids. The CDR3, as DNA: TGTGCCAGCAGCTTAGTGTCAGACTACGAGCAGTACTTC. It yields the protein CASSLVSDYEQYF.

The V gene is TRBV10-3, the J gene TRBJ1-1, with 10 bases aligning to TRBD1. The germline gives CDR1 ENHRY, CDR2 SYGVKD. CDR3 length equals 16 residues. Trimming cost V 6 bases and J 1 base; bases outside gene matches: 8. The CDR3 nucleotides are TGTGCCATCAGCGATGGACAGGGGGGATGGAACACTGAAGCTTTCTTT. Amino acids: CAISDGQGGWNTEAFF.

The chain carries TRBV10-1 and TRBJ2-1; 8 nucleotides align to TRBD1. V lost 4 bases and J lost 5; bases outside the gene matches: 10. The CDR3 contains 16 residues. The V gene's germline CDR1 is WNHNN and CDR2 SYGVQD (reference sequence). CDR3 sequence (DNA): TGCGCCAGCAGTGCCCCGGACAGGGAAGTCAACAATGAGCAGTTCTTC. Translated, it gives CASSAPDREVNNEQFF.

CDR3 bases: TGTGCCAGCAGTTACCAGGGCGGCTACACCTTC. Protein: CASSYQGGYTF. The rearrangement uses TRBV6-5 and TRBJ1-2; possibly TRBD1 for D (5 bases). V was trimmed by 2 bases and J by 8 bases, leaving 6 bases between them. The V gene's germline CDR1 is MNHEY and CDR2 SVGAGI. The CDR3 is made up of 11 amino acids.

The gene calls are TRBV13 and TRBJ2-7; D is perhaps TRBD1 (6 bases). The germline gives CDR1 PRHDT, CDR2 FYEKMQ (reference sequence). V lost 8 bases, J lost 6 bases, and 17 bases lay in between. The CDR3 has 13 amino acids. In nucleotides, the CDR3 is TGTGCCAGCGCTTCCCTCAGGGGATCCGAGCAGTACTTC. Translated, it gives CASASLRGSEQYF.

The chain has TRBV6-5 and TRBJ2-2; unclear D gene. There are 15 residues in the CDR3. The V end lost 8 bases, the J end lost 3 bases, and 16 bases lay between the germline ends. The germline V gene has CDR1 MNHEY and CDR2 SVGAGI. The CDR3: CASPRSGRDTGELFF. CDR3 DNA: TGTGCCAGCCCCCGCAGTGGGCGCGACACCGGGGAGCTGTTTTTT.

The rearrangement links TRBV11-2 to TRBJ2-5; a possible D gene is TRBD2 (6 bases). The V gene's germline CDR1 is SGHAT and CDR2 FQNNGV. Trimming took 6 bases from V and 5 from J, leaving 19 bases between them. The CDR3 is made up of 15 amino acids. The CDR3: CASSRLPAGWETQYF. The CDR3 nucleotides are TGTGCCAGCAGTAGGTTACCAGCGGGCTGGGAGACCCAGTACTTC.

V is TRBV19 and J is TRBJ2-7; 7 bases line up with TRBD2. The CDR3 runs 15 residues. V lost 3 bases and J lost 3; bases outside the gene matches: 8. Germline CDR1 reads LNHDA; CDR2 reads SQIVND (reference sequence). Here the CDR3 reads CASSIGSAGVYEQYF. The CDR3 nucleotides are TGTGCCAGTAGTATTGGTTCTGCGGGAGTCTACGAGCAGTACTTC.